The clone carrying this T cell receptor beta chain was detected ten times or more. Its antigen is as yet unknown. The germline CDR1 and CDR2 sequences are LGHDT and YNNKEL (reference sequence). V was clipped by 2 bases and J by 4 bases, with 3 bases between them. The CDR3 extends over 12 amino acids. Each CDR3 protein gets one entry after TCRdb re-called the 5' RACE reads with MiXCR. In the table there are thousands of distinct CDR3 sequences, 16% of which are singletons. Broader study findings: The larger cohort examined one V-J beta rearrangement, not whole repertoires. The TCR gene usage of tumor memory CD4+ T cells clustered together with blood and lymph node memory CD4+ cells and with lymph node naive CD4+ cells.

The sequencing sample was made of memory CD4+ T cells sorted from blood. Subset in this sample: memory CD4+ T cells, CD4+CD45RO+CD25-. The origin of this receptor is a female donor with breast cancer. This chain connects TRBV3-1 to TRBJ1-5; D call uncertain. Here the CDR3 reads CASSQKNQPQHF. CDR3 DNA: TGTGCCAGCAGCCAAAAAAATCAGCCCCAGCATTTT.